This T cell receptor beta chain was identified in a study of blood T cell repertoires in COVID-19 (dated by TCRdb to between 2020 and 2021). Looking at the study overall: Collaborator samples came from the United States, Italy and Spain and covered acute and convalescent phases of COVID-19. The material from the prospective study consisted of cDNA or gDNA derived from T cells, B-cell-depleted T cells, or PBMCs. The repertoires were made available in a free public database intended to serve as a resource for research on the immune response to SARS-CoV-2. Nearly every sample came with metadata listing a de-identified subject ID, COVID-19 status, age in years and sex. HLA class I and class II types, where available, came from metadata supplied by the sample provider rather than from assay-based typing. Subjects who had been exposed to COVID-19, were actively infected with it, or had recovered from it provided the deeply sampled blood TCRbeta repertoires that made up the dataset. Samples came from the ongoing ImmuneRACE study (first 160 participants) plus 1,254 subjects from 6 global collaborators. Findings and caveats that apply to the study as a whole: Clinical and demographic metadata were provided uncurated, with the amount varying by source and participant.

A second Seattle source provided samples from volunteer blood donors who had recovered from COVID-19. Each collaborating institution followed its own protocols to collect whole blood in K2EDTA tubes. Collaborator samples were shipped for TCRbeta analysis as frozen whole blood, isolated PBMCs, or DNA extracted from either sample type. A word on this clone: Its antigen is currently not known. No base quality information exists; no much larger clone differs at one position.

The immunoSEQ Assay, a bias-controlled multiplex PCR, was used to amplify TCRbeta CDR3 regions from genomic DNA. As for the authors' bioinformatics: Nucleated cell counts per sample were estimated from amplification of reference gene primers within the assay. To quantify the absolute abundance of each unique TCRbeta CDR3 rearrangement, sequence reads were collapsed and filtered. Productive Simpson clonality was computed per sample as the square root of Simpson's diversity index over productive rearrangements. The clones in this table, taken by TCRdb from immuneACCESS, are in-frame only. Not every clone is retained; where verified, under half of the shortfall comes from an unresolved V gene, and the cause of the rest is unknown. For V, J and clone size, that table is used; D and trimming come from the DNA. The sample records 240,000 or so clones, approximately 83% of which are singletons. The top ten clones comprise 3% of the sample.

Ends trimmed: V by 7 bases, J by 0 bases; bases unmatched to a gene: 4. The CDR3 runs 13 amino acids, cysteine and phenylalanine included. Kept here is only the CDR3 DNA, which spans 39 bases and is read in frame from base 1. From a lookup of the germline V gene, CDR1 and CDR2 are SQVTM and ANQGSEA. This sequence uses TRBV29-1 and TRBJ2-3; TRBD2 lines up with 7 middle nucleotides. This clonotype originated in a woman aged 25 to 39 who had recovered from COVID-19. Sequenced: peripheral blood. The CDR3 in this case is CSGGGVSTDTQYF. The nucleotide sequence reads TGCAGCGGGGGGGGAGTGAGCACAGATACGCAGTATTTT.